Each of the 24 T cell receptor beta chains below was sequenced from the same sample in a study of cytomegalovirus exposure and HLA in healthy donors. The PCR ran on 60 Vbeta and 13 Jbeta primers. Clones were read by immunoSEQ multiplex PCR, and TCRdb kept only the in-frame ones, dropping some. The sample has approximately 110,000 clones, 79% seen once. Sequenced: PBMCs. The receptors here all came from a woman aged 40 to 55 in good health and CMV-seronegative.

V usage is TRBV2 and J usage is TRBJ1-5; D is undetermined. Germline loops: CDR1 SNHLY, CDR2 FYNNEI. This CDR3 has 14 amino acids. The germline V and J ends were trimmed by 3 bases and 0 bases, with 6 bases remaining between them. The CDR3 sequence is CASSERNSNQPQHF. The CDR3 bases are TGTGCCAGCAGTGAGAGGAATAGCAATCAGCCCCAGCATTTT.

This rearrangement joins TRBV5-6 to TRBJ2-6, with D unresolved. The CDR3 sequence is 15 residues long. The V end lost 3 bases, the J end lost 4 bases, and 11 bases lay between the germline ends. Germline CDR1 reads SGHDT; CDR2 reads YYEEEE. The CDR3 nucleotides are TGTGCCAGCAGCTGGAGAGTCGCCGGGGCCAACGTCCTGACTTTC. Its translation is CASSWRVAGANVLTF.

The chain recombines TRBV28 with TRBJ1-4; D ambiguous. Trimming took off 10 bases at V and 4 bases at J, with 13 bases between the two ends. The CDR3 consists of 13 residues. Germline lookup yields CDR1 MDHEN and CDR2 SYDVKM. The CDR3 bases are TGTGCCACCTCTCCTGGCGGTAATGAAAAACTGTTTTTT. As protein: CATSPGGNEKLFF.

The chain joins TRBV5-1 to TRBJ2-1, with 14 nucleotides matching TRBD2. Germline lookup yields CDR1 SGHRS and CDR2 YFSETQ. After removal of 4 bases from V and 8 bases from J, the junction contained 5 bases not matched to a gene. There are 15 residues in the CDR3. The CDR3: CASSAGTSGSDEQFF. As DNA, the CDR3 is TGCGCCAGCAGCGCCGGGACTAGCGGGAGCGATGAGCAGTTCTTC.

This CDR3 is CASTRQGENTEAFF. The CDR3 nucleotides read TGTGCCAGTACCAGACAGGGGGAGAACACTGAAGCTTTCTTT. The rearrangement uses TRBV19 and TRBJ1-1; 9 bases line up with TRBD1. The CDR3 consists of 14 residues. Germline CDR1 is LNHDA and CDR2 is SQIVND (reference sequence). The V and J ends lost 7 bases and 1 base, in that order; junction bases with no gene match: 4.

V is TRBV15 and J is TRBJ1-1; D is undetermined. The CDR3 sequence is 14 residues long. The germline V gene encodes CDR1 LNHNV and CDR2 YYDKDF (reference sequence). V lost 6 bases, J lost 0 bases, and 11 bases lay in between. CDR3 amino acids: CATRAGRMNTEAFF. CDR3 nucleotides: TGTGCCACCAGAGCGGGCAGAATGAACACTGAAGCTTTCTTT. Drawing the rest from reference TRBV15 and TRBJ1-1, the complete variable domain is DAMVIQNPRYQVTQFGKPVTLSCSQTLNHNVMYWYQQKSSQAPKLLFHYYDKDFNNEADTPDNFQSRRPNTSFCFLDIRSPGLGDTAMYLCATRAGRMNTEAFFGQGTRLTVV.

This chain links TRBV4-3 with TRBJ1-3; D remains ambiguous. Germline V lookup: CDR1 LGHNA, CDR2 YSLEER. Trimming removed 0 bases at V and 0 bases at J, with 9 bases between. The CDR3 is 16 residues long. In DNA, the CDR3 is TGCGCCAGCAGCCAAGACGCGGCCTTCTCTGGAAACACCATATATTTT. Encoded protein: CASSQDAAFSGNTIYF.

The chain couples TRBV30 to TRBJ2-2; 9 nucleotides align to TRBD2. Germline trimming cut 0 bases from V and 8 bases from J; bases unmatched to any gene: 7. CDR1 is GTSNPN and CDR2 is SVGIG in the germline V gene (reference sequence). The CDR3 has 15 residues. This CDR3 is CAWSVAAGGGGELFF. CDR3 coding DNA: TGTGCCTGGAGTGTAGCTGCGGGAGGGGGAGGGGAGCTGTTTTTT.

V and J are TRBV5-6 and TRBJ2-6; D not resolved. The length of the CDR3 is 14 residues. Germline values: CDR1 SGHDT, CDR2 YYEEEE. Trimming cost V 2 bases and J 0 bases, with 3 bases left between them. This chain's CDR3 is CASSFNSGANVLTF. The CDR3 DNA reads as TGTGCCAGCAGCTTCAACTCTGGGGCCAACGTCCTGACTTTC.

This clone was counted a single time. V usage is TRBV20-1 and J usage is TRBJ2-7; TRBD2 matches at 8 bases. V was clipped by 7 bases and J by 5 bases; unmatched bases: 4. The CDR3 runs 11 residues. Germline lookup yields CDR1 DFQATT and CDR2 SNEGSKA (reference sequence). The CDR3 DNA is TGCAGTGGGACGGGAGGGAACGAGCAGTACTTC. This codes for CSGTGGNEQYF.

V usage is TRBV27 and J usage is TRBJ1-2; 7 positions match TRBD1. Looked up from germline, CDR1 is MNHEY and CDR2 is SMNVEV (reference sequence). Trimming at V came to 4 bases and at J to 5 bases, leaving 10 bases not matched to a gene. The CDR3 covers 15 residues. CDR3: CASSSRQAGGYGYTF. In nucleotides, the CDR3 is TGTGCCAGCAGTTCTCGACAGGCAGGGGGGTATGGCTACACCTTC.

The V call is TRBV4-2, the J call TRBJ1-4, with 7 bases fitting TRBD1. J lost 6 bases, V lost 0 bases, and 10 bases had no gene match. The germline gives CDR1 LGHNA, CDR2 YNFKEQ. The CDR3 sequence is 17 residues long. The CDR3 DNA sequence: TGTGCCAGCAGCCAAGATTGGGGCAGGGGGTCTTATGAAAAACTGTTTTTT. It specifies CASSQDWGRGSYEKLFF.

For this clone: Other DNA sequences of this sample code for an identical CDR3. The J gene is TRBJ2-6, the V gene TRBV5-1, with 7 bases aligning to TRBD1. The CDR3 loop spans 17 amino acids. Germline loops: CDR1 SGHRS, CDR2 YFSETQ. V dropped 6 bases and J dropped 0; count of bases not matched to a gene: 9. This chain's CDR3 is CASTVGQIVSGANVLTF. In nucleotides, the CDR3 is TGCGCCAGCACAGTGGGACAGATTGTCTCTGGGGCCAACGTCCTGACTTTC.

The chain combines TRBV5-1 with TRBJ1-1; D possibly corresponds to TRBD1 (6 bases). The CDR3 runs 15 residues. Germline loops: CDR1 SGHRS, CDR2 YFSETQ. V gave up 0 bases and J gave up 5 bases, with 14 bases separating them. The CDR3 nucleotides are TGCGCCAGCAGCTTGGGGGGGCCCCGCGGGACTGAAGCTTTCTTT. This encodes CASSLGGPRGTEAFF.

The gene calls are TRBV6-5 and TRBJ2-7, with no clear D. Germline V gene data show CDR1 as MNHEY and CDR2 as SVGAGI. V was trimmed by 6 bases and J by 8 bases, leaving 20 bases between them. CDR3 length equals 14 residues. CDR3 DNA sequence: TGTGCCAGCAGCAATCCCAATACCCAGTACCAGCAGTACTTC. This translates into CASSNPNTQYQQYF.

The rearrangement joins TRBV29-1 to TRBJ1-1; D is undetermined. Deletions cut 3 bases from V and 5 bases from J, with 7 bases between. CDR1 and CDR2 (germline): SQVTM, ANQGSEA. CDR3 size: 11 residues. The CDR3 bases are TGCAGCGTTGACCACTTTACTGAAGCTTTCTTT. Its protein is CSVDHFTEAFF.

This clone was seen a single time. The chain has TRBV28 and TRBJ2-2; TRBD2 agrees at 9 bases. CDR1 and CDR2 from the germline V gene are MDHEN and SYDVKM. V lost 3 bases and J lost 7; bases outside the gene matches: 12. This CDR3 contains 17 residues. CDR3 nucleotides: TGTGCCAGCAGTTTCCGCCTGGGTAGCGGGAGAGTCGGGGAGCTGTTTTTT. Translation gives CASSFRLGSGRVGELFF. The complete variable domain, with remaining parts taken from reference TRBV28 and TRBJ2-2, reads DVKVTQSSRYLVKRTGEKVFLECVQDMDHENMFWYRQDPGLGLRLIYFSYDVKMKEKGDIPEGYSVSREKKERFSLILESASTNQTSMYLCASSFRLGSGRVGELFFGEGSRLTVL.

CDR3 region: CASSVGPTLTDTQYF. The DNA of the CDR3 is TGTGCCAGCAGCGTAGGCCCTACCCTCACAGATACGCAGTATTTT. V is TRBV9 and J is TRBJ2-3; D ambiguous. From germline, CDR1 is SGDLS and CDR2 YYNGEE. This CDR3 is 15 amino acids long. V lost 0 bases and J 2 bases, leaving 10 bases between the germline ends.

The chain joins TRBV4-1 to TRBJ2-2, with 12 bases that match TRBD2. The CDR3 is made up of 16 amino acids. The germline V gene has CDR1 MGHRA and CDR2 YSYEKL. V lost 2 bases, J lost 5 bases, and 3 bases stayed unmatched. CDR3 amino acids: CASSQRTSGMTGELFF. For the CDR3, the DNA is TGCGCCAGCAGCCAACGGACTAGCGGGATGACCGGGGAGCTGTTTTTT.

The chain links TRBV9 to TRBJ2-5, with 11 bases fitting TRBD2. The CDR3 is 15 amino acids. Losses at the gene ends were 3 bases for V and 4 bases for J; bases not matched to a gene: 5. Germline V gene data show CDR1 as SGDLS and CDR2 as YYNGEE. The CDR3 DNA reads as TGTGCCAGCAGCGCTAGACTAGCGGGGTTAGAGACCCAGTACTTC. It translates to CASSARLAGLETQYF.

This chain links TRBV19 with TRBJ1-1; D not certain. The V end was cut by 7 bases, the J end by 0 bases, with 9 bases between. Germline assignment: CDR1 LNHDA and CDR2 SQIVND (reference sequence). This CDR3 is 13 amino acids long. Here the CDR3 reads CASTNYMNTEAFF. The CDR3 DNA reads TGTGCCAGTACAAACTACATGAACACTGAAGCTTTCTTT.

The rearrangement uses TRBV19 and TRBJ2-7; 10 bases fit TRBD2. CDR1 and CDR2 (germline): LNHDA, SQIVND (reference sequence). V shed 4 bases, J shed 3 bases, and the junction held 6 bases outside the gene matches. The CDR3 contains 15 residues. The CDR3 DNA sequence: TGTGCCAGTAGTAGAATAGCGGGAGGAGTCTACGAGCAGTACTTC. Its translation is CASSRIAGGVYEQYF.

This chain connects TRBV19 to TRBJ2-1, with D tentatively TRBD2 (6 bases). Trimming cost V 5 bases and J 2 bases, with 16 bases left between them. Germline-derived CDR1 and CDR2 are LNHDA and SQIVND (reference sequence). This CDR3 has 16 amino acids. The CDR3: CASSSRDSLPYNEQFF. The CDR3 DNA sequence: TGTGCCAGTAGTTCCCGGGACTCCCTTCCCTACAATGAGCAGTTCTTC.

This clone has more than one count but fewer than ten. The gene calls are TRBV10-2 and TRBJ2-2; maybe TRBD1 (6 bases). This CDR3 spans 15 amino acids. The V end was cut by 7 bases, the J end by 6 bases, with 18 bases between. CDR1 is WSHSY, CDR2 SAAADI, per germline. The CDR3 DNA reads as TGCGCCAGCACCACCCGGGACAACTCACCCGGGGAGCTGTTTTTT. It codes for CASTTRDNSPGELFF.